A selection of T cell receptor beta chains follows, all from one sample in a study of blood T cell repertoires in COVID-19. Profiled with immunoSEQ multiplex PCR; TCRdb holds only in-frame clones, not every one. The table includes around 130,000 clones, approximately 84% detected once. Sequenced: peripheral blood. The receptor source for this set is a woman aged 80 or over with acute or convalescent COVID-19. Each CDR3 is given without its conserved first and last residue.

cdr3_aa: ASSLSPGQPYGYT; v_call: TRBV7-6; j_call: TRBJ1-2
cdr3_aa: ASSLRQGGTGELF; v_call: TRBV6-5; j_call: TRBJ2-2
cdr3_aa: ASSPGGIPEQF; v_call: TRBV18; j_call: TRBJ2-1
cdr3_aa: ASSSMGRGDNQPQH; v_call: TRBV7-8; j_call: TRBJ1-5
cdr3_aa: ASGLAVLSGNTIY; v_call: TRBV12-5; j_call: TRBJ1-3
cdr3_aa: ASSPTDGGRANYGYT; v_call: TRBV5-1; j_call: TRBJ1-2
cdr3_aa: ASSRLQETQY; v_call: TRBV3-1/TRBV3-2; j_call: TRBJ2-5
cdr3_aa: ASHATSGGLSSYNEQF; v_call: TRBV13; j_call: TRBJ2-1
cdr3_aa: ASSIADWGQNSNQPQH; v_call: TRBV19; j_call: TRBJ1-5
cdr3_aa: APGTSGHNEQF; v_call: TRBV5-4; j_call: TRBJ2-1
cdr3_aa: ASSNQGDYGYT; v_call: TRBV7-2; j_call: TRBJ1-2
cdr3_aa: ASSSPGKGTDTQY; v_call: TRBV6-5; j_call: TRBJ2-3
cdr3_aa: ASSPTGEGYIQY; v_call: TRBV2; j_call: TRBJ2-4
cdr3_aa: ASSQTGGGDEQY; v_call: TRBV4-1; j_call: TRBJ2-7
cdr3_aa: SAQASTGVVGYT; v_call: TRBV29-1; j_call: TRBJ1-2
cdr3_aa: ASSGPGDEQY; v_call: TRBV7-9; j_call: TRBJ2-7
cdr3_aa: ASSQRPGSEAF; v_call: TRBV4-3; j_call: TRBJ1-1
cdr3_aa: AINNGTGVSGNTIY; v_call: TRBV10-3; j_call: TRBJ1-3
cdr3_aa: ASSVVATGVMDYGYT; v_call: TRBV7-9; j_call: TRBJ1-2
cdr3_aa: ASSPKARQTSYEQY; v_call: TRBV27; j_call: TRBJ2-7
cdr3_aa: ASSLRWSGLTDEQF; v_call: TRBV27; j_call: TRBJ2-1
cdr3_aa: ASSLGQGRGQF; v_call: TRBV27; j_call: TRBJ2-1
cdr3_aa: ASSSLARELF; v_call: TRBV5-6; j_call: TRBJ2-2
cdr3_aa: ASSLRVNTEAF; v_call: TRBV11-2; j_call: TRBJ1-1
cdr3_aa: ASSLRQNYEQY; v_call: TRBV7-9; j_call: TRBJ2-7
cdr3_aa: ASSEEDSLRGASYNEQF; v_call: TRBV10-2; j_call: TRBJ2-1
cdr3_aa: ASSRTGQGEKLF; v_call: TRBV4-3; j_call: TRBJ1-4
cdr3_aa: ASSQEGVDRQHNTEAF; v_call: TRBV4-3; j_call: TRBJ1-1
cdr3_aa: ASSEFKGLASDTQY; v_call: TRBV25-1; j_call: TRBJ2-3
cdr3_aa: ASSQDPDLFTGELF; v_call: TRBV4-1; j_call: TRBJ2-2
cdr3_aa: ASSLFRGETQY; v_call: TRBV5-1; j_call: TRBJ2-5
cdr3_aa: ASSSGFNQPQH; v_call: TRBV19; j_call: TRBJ1-5
cdr3_aa: ASSPGARVGYT; v_call: TRBV18; j_call: TRBJ1-2
cdr3_aa: ASTFGVNQPQH; v_call: TRBV2; j_call: TRBJ1-5
cdr3_aa: ASSFGRVLSYEQY; v_call: TRBV13; j_call: TRBJ2-7
cdr3_aa: ASSFLGGGLNTEAF; v_call: TRBV27; j_call: TRBJ1-1
cdr3_aa: ASSQRTSGSRELF; v_call: TRBV4-1; j_call: TRBJ2-2
cdr3_aa: ASSVTGGAQIGELF; v_call: TRBV27; j_call: TRBJ2-2
cdr3_aa: ASSLWRGPGDEQF; v_call: TRBV5-4; j_call: TRBJ2-1
cdr3_aa: AISDGGEGLIQPQH; v_call: TRBV10-3; j_call: TRBJ1-5
cdr3_aa: ASSLSDGPQPQH; v_call: TRBV7-9; j_call: TRBJ1-5
cdr3_aa: ASSRQNTEAF; v_call: TRBV7-8; j_call: TRBJ1-1
cdr3_aa: ASSLIPWTETDTQY; v_call: TRBV6-5; j_call: TRBJ2-3